One and the same sample provided the 9 T cell receptor beta chains below, sequenced in a study of shared T cell receptors in the human thymus. Assay: immunoSEQ multiplex PCR; the TCRdb copy retains only in-frame clones and omits some. The profile shows 650,000 to 950,000 clones, 70% to 90% of them singletons. These records were also assigned to another study, of human thymus T cells.

Specimen: thymocytes. These receptors were taken from a girl less than two years old with a congenital heart defect.

This clone has a single count. The V gene is TRBV6-1, the J gene TRBJ1-5; no firm D call. The germline V gene has CDR1 MNHNS and CDR2 SASEGT. CDR3 size: 14 residues. The V gene lost 2 bases and the J gene lost 7 bases, with 12 bases spanning the gap. The DNA of the CDR3 is TGTGCCAGCAGTGAATTATCCGCGGGACAGCCCCAGCATTTT. This translates into CASSELSAGQPQHF.

V is TRBV29-1 and J is TRBJ1-2; D is unclear. This CDR3 comprises 14 residues. Trimming removed 7 bases from V and 8 bases from J, with 23 bases in between. Germline V CDR1 and CDR2: SQVTM, ANQGSEA. The CDR3 sequence is CSDQTPGSPVGYTF. The CDR3 coding sequence is TGCAGCGATCAAACCCCCGGGTCCCCAGTGGGCTACACCTTC.

CDR3 nucleotides: TGTGCCAGCAGTAACAGGGGGGGGTACGTTGAAGCTTTCTTT. Its translation: CASSNRGGYVEAFF. The chain has TRBV6-6 and TRBJ1-1, with TRBD1 matching over 8 bases. Germline CDR1 and CDR2: MNHNY and SVGAGI (reference sequence). The V and J ends lost 5 bases and 7 bases, in that order; junction bases with no gene match: 9. This CDR3 has 14 residues.

The chain employs TRBV7-9 and TRBJ1-4; D ambiguous. The CDR3 covers 15 residues. V was trimmed by 1 base and J by 5 bases, leaving 11 bases between them. Germline V lookup: CDR1 SEHNR, CDR2 FQNEAQ (reference sequence). Here the CDR3 DNA reads TGTGCCAGCAGCTTAGACGCAGGTCGAAATGAAAAACTGTTTTTT. Translation gives CASSLDAGRNEKLFF.

V and J are TRBV7-9 and TRBJ2-3; the match to TRBD2 covers 15 bases. Germline CDR1 and CDR2: SEHNR and FQNEAQ (reference sequence). The CDR3 extends over 16 amino acids. J gave up 1 base and V 6 bases, and 2 bases lay outside the gene matches. The CDR3 nucleotides read TGTGCCAGCAGTTGGACTAGCGGGGGGGGCACAGATACGCAGTATTTT. Translating gives CASSWTSGGGTDTQYF.

This rearrangement joins TRBV23-1 to TRBJ1-6, with 7 positions matching TRBD1. TRBV23-1 is treated as an ORF (open reading frame) with a function not yet certain. J lost 1 base, V lost 0 bases, and 21 bases had no gene match. The CDR3 sequence is 23 residues long. In nucleotides, the CDR3 is TGCGCCAGCAGTCAATCTACGGACAGGTGGGGTACGTTTCTGGGGTCCTATAATTCACCCCTCCACTTT. Encoded protein: CASSQSTDRWGTFLGSYNSPLHF.

V is TRBV29-1 and J is TRBJ2-4, with TRBD2 identical over 10 bases. Germline lookup yields CDR1 SQVTM and CDR2 ANQGSEA. Losses at the gene ends were 0 bases for V and 0 bases for J; bases not matched to a gene: 17. The CDR3 contains 21 residues. The CDR3 DNA reads as TGCAGCGTTGAAGATTTAGACGAGCGGGGGGGCCAGTACGTAGCCAAAAACATTCAGTACTTC. As protein: CSVEDLDERGGQYVAKNIQYF. The full variable domain, with the rest looked up from reference TRBV29-1 and TRBJ2-4, is SAVISQKPSRDICQRGTSLTIQCQVDSQVTMMFWYRQQPGQSLTLIATANQGSEATYESGFVIDKFPISRPNLTFSTLTVSNMSPEDSSIYLCSVEDLDERGGQYVAKNIQYFGAGTRLSVL.

CDR3 in DNA: TGTGCCAGCAGCTTAGGCCGGGGGGGCGTCTCCGGGGAGCTGTTTTTT. The encoded protein is CASSLGRGGVSGELFF. V gene TRBV7-6 combines with J gene TRBJ2-2, with TRBD2 matching over 8 bases. J gave up 6 bases and V 1 base, and 7 bases lay outside the gene matches. The germline gives CDR1 SGHVS, CDR2 FNYEAQ. The CDR3 has 16 amino acids.

The chain links TRBV6-1 to TRBJ1-1; a possible D gene is TRBD1 (5 bases). The V and J ends lost 8 bases and 3 bases respectively, with 10 bases between them. The germline V gene has CDR1 MNHNS and CDR2 SASEGT. The CDR3 runs to 12 residues. Here the CDR3 DNA reads TGTGCCAGCTCCCCAGGGTACACTGAAGCTTTCTTT. It encodes CASSPGYTEAFF.